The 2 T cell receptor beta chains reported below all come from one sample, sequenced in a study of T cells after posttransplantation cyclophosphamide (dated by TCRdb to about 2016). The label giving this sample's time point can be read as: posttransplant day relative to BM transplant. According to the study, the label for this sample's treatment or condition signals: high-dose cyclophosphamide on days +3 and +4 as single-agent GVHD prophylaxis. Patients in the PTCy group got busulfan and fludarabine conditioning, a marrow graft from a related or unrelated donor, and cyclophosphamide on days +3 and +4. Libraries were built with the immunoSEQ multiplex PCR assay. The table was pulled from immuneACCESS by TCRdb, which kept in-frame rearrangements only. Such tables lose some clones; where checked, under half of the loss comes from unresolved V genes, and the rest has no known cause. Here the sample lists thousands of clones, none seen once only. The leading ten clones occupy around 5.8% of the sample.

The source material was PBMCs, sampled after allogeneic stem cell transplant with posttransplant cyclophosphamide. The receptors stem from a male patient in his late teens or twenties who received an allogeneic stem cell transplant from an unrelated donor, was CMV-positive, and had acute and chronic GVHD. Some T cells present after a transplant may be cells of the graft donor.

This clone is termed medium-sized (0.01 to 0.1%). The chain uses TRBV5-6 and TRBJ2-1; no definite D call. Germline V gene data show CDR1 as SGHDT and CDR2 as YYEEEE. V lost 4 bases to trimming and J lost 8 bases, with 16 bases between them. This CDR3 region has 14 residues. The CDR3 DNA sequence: TGTGCCAGCAGCCTGAACGTGAGGTTCCATGAGCAGTTCTTC. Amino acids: CASSLNVRFHEQFF.

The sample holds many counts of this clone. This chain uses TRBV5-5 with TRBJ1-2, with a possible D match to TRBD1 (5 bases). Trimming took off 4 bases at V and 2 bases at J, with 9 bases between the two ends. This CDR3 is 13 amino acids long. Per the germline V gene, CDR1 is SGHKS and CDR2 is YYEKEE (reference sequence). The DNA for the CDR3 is TGTGCCAGCAGCCCATCAGGGAACTATGGCTACACCTTC. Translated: CASSPSGNYGYTF.